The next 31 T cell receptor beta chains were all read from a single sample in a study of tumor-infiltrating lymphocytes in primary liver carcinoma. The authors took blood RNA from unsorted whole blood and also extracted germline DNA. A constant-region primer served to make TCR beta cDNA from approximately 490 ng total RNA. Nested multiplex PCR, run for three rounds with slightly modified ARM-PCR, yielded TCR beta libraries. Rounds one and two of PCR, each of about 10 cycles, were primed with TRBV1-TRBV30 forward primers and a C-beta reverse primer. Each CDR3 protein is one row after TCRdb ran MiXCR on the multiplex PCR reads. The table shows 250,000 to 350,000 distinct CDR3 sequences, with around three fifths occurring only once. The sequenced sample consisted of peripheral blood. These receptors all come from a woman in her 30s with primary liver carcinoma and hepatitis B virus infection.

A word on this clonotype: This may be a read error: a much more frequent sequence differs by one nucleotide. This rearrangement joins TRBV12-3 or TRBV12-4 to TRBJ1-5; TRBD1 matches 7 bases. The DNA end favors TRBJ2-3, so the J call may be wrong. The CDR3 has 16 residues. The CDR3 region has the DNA TGTGCCAGCAGCCCTTTCTGGGACAGAACCAATCAGCCCCAGTATTTT. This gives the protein CASSPFWDRTNQPQYF.

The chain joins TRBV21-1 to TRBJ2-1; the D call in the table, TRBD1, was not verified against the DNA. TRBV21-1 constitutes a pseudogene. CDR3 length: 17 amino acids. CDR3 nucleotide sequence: TGTGCCAGCAGCAAAGGTTCGGTTGAGGGGGGTGGAGATGAGCAGTTCTTC. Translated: CASSKGSVEGGGDEQFF.

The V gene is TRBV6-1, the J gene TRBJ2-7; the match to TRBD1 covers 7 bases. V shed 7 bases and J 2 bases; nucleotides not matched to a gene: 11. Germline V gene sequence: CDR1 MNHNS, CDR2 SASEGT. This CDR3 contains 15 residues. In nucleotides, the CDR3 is TGTGCCAGCACCAAAGACAGGGAACCACCCTACGAGCAGTACTTC. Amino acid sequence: CASTKDREPPYEQYF.

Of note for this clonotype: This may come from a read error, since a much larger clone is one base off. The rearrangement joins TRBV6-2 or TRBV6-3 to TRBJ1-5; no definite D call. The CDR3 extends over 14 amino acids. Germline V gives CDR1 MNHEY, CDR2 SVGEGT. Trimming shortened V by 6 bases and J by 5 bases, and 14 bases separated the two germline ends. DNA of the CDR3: TGTGCCAGCAGGACCCCAAGGGCCTATCAGCCCCAGCATTTT. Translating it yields CASRTPRAYQPQHF.

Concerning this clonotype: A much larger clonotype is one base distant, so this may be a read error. In nucleotides, the CDR3 is TGCTGCGTCGAAGCGGGACAGGGGTGGGAGACCCAGTACTTC. Translating it yields CCVEAGQGWETQYF. The gene calls are TRBV29-1 and TRBJ2-5, with TRBD1 identical over 10 bases. Germline CDR1 and CDR2: SQVTM and ANQGSEA. The CDR3 is 14 amino acids.

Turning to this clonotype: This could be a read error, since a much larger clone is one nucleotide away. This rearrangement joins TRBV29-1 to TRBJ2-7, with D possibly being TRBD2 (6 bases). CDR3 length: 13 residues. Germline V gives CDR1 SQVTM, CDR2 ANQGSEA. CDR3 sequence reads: CRVRTTSSYEQYF. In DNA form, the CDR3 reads TGCAGAGTTAGGACTACCAGCTCCTACGAGCAGTACTTC.

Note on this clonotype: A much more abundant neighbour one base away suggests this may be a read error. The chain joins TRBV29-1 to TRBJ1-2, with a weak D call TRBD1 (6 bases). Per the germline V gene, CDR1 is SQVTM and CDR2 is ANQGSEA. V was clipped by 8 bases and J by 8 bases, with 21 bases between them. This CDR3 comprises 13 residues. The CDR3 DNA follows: TGCAGCTCTACTCGTGGCGCAGGGGACGGCTACACCTTC. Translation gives CSSTRGAGDGYTF.

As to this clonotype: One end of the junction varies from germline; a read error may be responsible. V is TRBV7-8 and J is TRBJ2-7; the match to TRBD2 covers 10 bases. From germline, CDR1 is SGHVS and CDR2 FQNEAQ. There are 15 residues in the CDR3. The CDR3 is CTSSSTVAGGYEQYF. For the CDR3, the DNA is TGTACCAGCAGCTCGACCGTAGCGGGAGGCTACGAGCAGTACTTC.

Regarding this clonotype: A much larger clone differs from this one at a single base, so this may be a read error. CDR3: CASSSSSEETQYF. CDR3 sequence (DNA): TGTGCCAGCAGCTCCTCTAGCGAGGAGACCCAGTACTTC. V is TRBV7-9 and J is TRBJ2-5; TRBD2 might be the D (6 bases). Germline CDR1 reads SEHNR; CDR2 reads FQNEAQ (reference sequence). V gave up 4 bases and J gave up 5 bases, with 11 bases separating them. This CDR3 comprises 13 residues.

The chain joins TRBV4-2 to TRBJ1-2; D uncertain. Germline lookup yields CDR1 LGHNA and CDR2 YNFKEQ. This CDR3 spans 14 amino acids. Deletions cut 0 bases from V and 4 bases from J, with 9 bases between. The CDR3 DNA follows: TGTGCCAGCAGCCAAGATGGGCAGATCTATGGCTACACCTTC. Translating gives CASSQDGQIYGYTF.

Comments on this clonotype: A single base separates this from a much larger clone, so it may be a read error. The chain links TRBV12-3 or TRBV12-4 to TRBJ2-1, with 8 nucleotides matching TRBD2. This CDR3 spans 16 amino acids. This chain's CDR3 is CASTLDQREPYNEQFF. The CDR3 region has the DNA TGTGCCAGCACTTTAGATCAGCGGGAGCCGTACAATGAGCAGTTCTTC.

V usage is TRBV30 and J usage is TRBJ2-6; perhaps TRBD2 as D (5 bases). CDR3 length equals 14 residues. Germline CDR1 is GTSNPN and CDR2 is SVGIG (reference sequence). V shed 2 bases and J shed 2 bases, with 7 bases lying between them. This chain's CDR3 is CAWSPGTGANVLTF. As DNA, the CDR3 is TGTGCCTGGAGTCCGGGGACTGGGGCCAACGTCCTGACTTTC.

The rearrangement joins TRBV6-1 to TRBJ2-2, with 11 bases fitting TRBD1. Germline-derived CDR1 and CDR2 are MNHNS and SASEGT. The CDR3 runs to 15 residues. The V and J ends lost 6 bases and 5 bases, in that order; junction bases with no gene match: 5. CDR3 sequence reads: CASRPGQGVTGELFF. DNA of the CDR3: TGTGCCAGCAGACCGGGACAGGGGGTAACCGGGGAGCTGTTTTTT.

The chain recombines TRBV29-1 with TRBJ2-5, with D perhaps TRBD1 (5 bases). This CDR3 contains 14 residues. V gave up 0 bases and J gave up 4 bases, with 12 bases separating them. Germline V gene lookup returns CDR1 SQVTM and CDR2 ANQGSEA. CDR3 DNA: TGCAGCGTTGAAGATGCCGGACAAGGAGAGACCCAGTACTTC. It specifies CSVEDAGQGETQYF.

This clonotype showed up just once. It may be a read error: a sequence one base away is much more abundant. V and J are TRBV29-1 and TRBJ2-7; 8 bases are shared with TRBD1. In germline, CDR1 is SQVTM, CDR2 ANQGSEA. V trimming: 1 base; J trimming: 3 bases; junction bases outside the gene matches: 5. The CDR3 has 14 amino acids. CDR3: CSVEGWTGSYEQYF. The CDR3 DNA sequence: TGCAGCGTTGAAGGGTGGACAGGGAGCTACGAGCAGTACTTC.

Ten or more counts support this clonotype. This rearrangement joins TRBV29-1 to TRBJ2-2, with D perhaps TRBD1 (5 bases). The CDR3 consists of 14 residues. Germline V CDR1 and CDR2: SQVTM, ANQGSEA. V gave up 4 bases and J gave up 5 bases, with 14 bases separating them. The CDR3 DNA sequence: TGCAGCGTTGGGGCAGGGATGGGGACCGGGGAGCTGTTTTTT. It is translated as CSVGAGMGTGELFF.

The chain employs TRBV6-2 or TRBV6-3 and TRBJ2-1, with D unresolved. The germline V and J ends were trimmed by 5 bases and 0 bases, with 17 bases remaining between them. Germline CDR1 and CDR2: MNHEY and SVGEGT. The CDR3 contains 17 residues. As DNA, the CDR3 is TGTGCCAGCAGTACCCCAAGGACGGTCAGCTCCTACAATGAGCAGTTCTTC. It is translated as CASSTPRTVSSYNEQFF.

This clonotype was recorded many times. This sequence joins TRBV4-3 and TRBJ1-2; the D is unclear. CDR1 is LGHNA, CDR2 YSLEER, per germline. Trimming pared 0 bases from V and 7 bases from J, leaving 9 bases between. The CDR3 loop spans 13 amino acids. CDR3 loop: CASSQDAKGGYTF. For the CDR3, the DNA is TGCGCCAGCAGCCAAGATGCGAAGGGTGGCTACACCTTC.

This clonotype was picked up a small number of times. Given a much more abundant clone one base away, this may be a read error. The DNA for the CDR3 is TGTGCCAGCGGCTGGGGACCGACTAGTTTGCAGTACTTC. It encodes CASGWGPTSLQYF. J is TRBJ2-5 and V is TRBV11-2; weak D call: TRBD2 (6 bases). V was trimmed by 8 bases and J by 11 bases, leaving 21 bases between them. The length of the CDR3 is 13 residues. CDR1 is SGHAT and CDR2 is FQNNGV in the germline V gene.

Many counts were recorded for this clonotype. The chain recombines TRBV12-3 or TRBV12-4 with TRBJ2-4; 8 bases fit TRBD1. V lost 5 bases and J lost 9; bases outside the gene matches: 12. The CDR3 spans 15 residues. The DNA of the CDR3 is TGTGCCAGCAGTCACCATGGACAGGGAAATGGCATTCAGTACTTC. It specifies CASSHHGQGNGIQYF.

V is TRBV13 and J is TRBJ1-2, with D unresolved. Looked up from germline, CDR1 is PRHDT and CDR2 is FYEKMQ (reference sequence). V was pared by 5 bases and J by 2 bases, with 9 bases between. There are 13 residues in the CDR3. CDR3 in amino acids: CASSRSTNYGYTF. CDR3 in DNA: TGTGCCAGCAGCCGCTCGACAAACTATGGCTACACCTTC.

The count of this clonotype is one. The CDR3 protein is CASSPSTSGTYEQYF. CDR3 in DNA: TGTGCCAGCAGCCCATCGACTTCGGGAACCTACGAGCAGTACTTC. This chain connects TRBV7-8 to TRBJ2-7, with a possible D match to TRBD2 (5 bases). There are 15 residues in the CDR3. The germline gives CDR1 SGHVS, CDR2 FQNEAQ. Deletions cut 5 bases from V and 2 bases from J, with 16 bases between.

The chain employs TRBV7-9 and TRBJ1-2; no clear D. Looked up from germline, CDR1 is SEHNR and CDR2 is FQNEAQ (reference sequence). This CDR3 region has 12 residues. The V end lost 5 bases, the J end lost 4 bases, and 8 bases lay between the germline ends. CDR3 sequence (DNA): TGTGCCAGCAGCCTTCCGATCTATGGCTACACCTTC. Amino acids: CASSLPIYGYTF.

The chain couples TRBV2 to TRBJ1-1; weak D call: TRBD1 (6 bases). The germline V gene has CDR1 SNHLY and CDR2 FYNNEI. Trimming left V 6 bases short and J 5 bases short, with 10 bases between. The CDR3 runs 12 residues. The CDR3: CASRAGQTEAFF. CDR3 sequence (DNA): TGTGCCAGCAGAGCTGGACAGACTGAAGCTTTCTTT.

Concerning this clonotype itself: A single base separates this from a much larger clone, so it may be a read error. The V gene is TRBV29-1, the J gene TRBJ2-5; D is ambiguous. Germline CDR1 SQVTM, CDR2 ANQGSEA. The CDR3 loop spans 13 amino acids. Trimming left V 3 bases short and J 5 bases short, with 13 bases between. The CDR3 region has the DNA TGCAGCGTTGAGAGGATAGCCCGGGAGACCCAGTACTTC. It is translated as CSVERIARETQYF.

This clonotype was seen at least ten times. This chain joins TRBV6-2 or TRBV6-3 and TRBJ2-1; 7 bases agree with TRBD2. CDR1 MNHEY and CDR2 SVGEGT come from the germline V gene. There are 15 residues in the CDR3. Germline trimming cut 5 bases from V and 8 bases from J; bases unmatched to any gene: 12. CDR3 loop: CASSVAGAHADEQFF. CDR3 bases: TGTGCCAGCAGTGTGGCGGGAGCACACGCCGATGAGCAGTTCTTC.

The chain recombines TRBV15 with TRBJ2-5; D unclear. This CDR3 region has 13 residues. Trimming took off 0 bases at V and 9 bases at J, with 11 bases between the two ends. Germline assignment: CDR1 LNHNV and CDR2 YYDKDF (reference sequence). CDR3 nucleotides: TGTGCCACCAGCAGAGATGGTATCCAGGCCCAGTACTTC. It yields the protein CATSRDGIQAQYF.

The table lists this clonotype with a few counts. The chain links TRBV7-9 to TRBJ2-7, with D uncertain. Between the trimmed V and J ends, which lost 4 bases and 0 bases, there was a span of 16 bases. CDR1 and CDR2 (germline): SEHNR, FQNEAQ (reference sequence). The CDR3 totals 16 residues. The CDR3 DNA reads TGTGCCAGCAGCTCCATCGACAACTGGGCCTCCTACGAGCAGTACTTC. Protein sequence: CASSSIDNWASYEQYF.

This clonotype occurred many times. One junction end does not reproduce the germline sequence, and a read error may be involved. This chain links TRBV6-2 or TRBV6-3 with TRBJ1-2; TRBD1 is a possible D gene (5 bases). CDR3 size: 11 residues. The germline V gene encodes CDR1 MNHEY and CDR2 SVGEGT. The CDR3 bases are TGCGCCAGCAGCCAGGGCTATGGCTACACCTTC. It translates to CASSQGYGYTF.

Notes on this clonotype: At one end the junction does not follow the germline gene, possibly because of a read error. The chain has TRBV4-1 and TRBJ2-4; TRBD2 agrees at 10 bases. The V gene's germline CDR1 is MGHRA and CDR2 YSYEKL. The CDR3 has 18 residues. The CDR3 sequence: CASSQGLAGGMAKNFQYF. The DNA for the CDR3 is TGCGCCAGCAGCCAAGGATTAGCGGGAGGCATGGCCAAAAACTTTCAGTACTTC.

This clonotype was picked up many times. The CDR3 coding sequence is TGCAGCGTTGACGGACAGGCTTCCAATGAGCAGTTCTTC. Amino acids: CSVDGQASNEQFF. The chain employs TRBV29-1 and TRBJ2-1, with 7 bases fitting TRBD1. Trimming removed 3 bases from V and 6 bases from J; junction bases left unmatched: 5. This CDR3 is built from 13 residues. Germline CDR1 SQVTM, CDR2 ANQGSEA.